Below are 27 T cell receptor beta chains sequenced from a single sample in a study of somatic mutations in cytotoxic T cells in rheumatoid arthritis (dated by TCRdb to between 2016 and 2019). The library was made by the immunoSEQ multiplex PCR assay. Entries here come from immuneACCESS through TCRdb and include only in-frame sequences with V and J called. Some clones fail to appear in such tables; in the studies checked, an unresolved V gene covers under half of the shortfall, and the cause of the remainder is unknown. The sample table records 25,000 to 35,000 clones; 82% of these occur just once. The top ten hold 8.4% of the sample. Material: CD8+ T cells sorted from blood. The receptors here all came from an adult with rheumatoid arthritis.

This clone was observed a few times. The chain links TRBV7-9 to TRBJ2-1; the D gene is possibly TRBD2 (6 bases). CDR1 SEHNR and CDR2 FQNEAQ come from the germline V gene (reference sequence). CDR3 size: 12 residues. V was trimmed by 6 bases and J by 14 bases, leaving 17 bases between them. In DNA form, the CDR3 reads TGTGCCAGCAGGGACACGGGACTCACGGAGTTCTTC. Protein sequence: CASRDTGLTEFF.

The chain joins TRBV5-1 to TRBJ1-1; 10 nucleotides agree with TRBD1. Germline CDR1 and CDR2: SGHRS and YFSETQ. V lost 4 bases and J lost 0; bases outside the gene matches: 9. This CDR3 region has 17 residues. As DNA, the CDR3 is TGCGCCAGCAGCCCCAGACAGGGGGCATGGATGAACACTGAAGCTTTCTTT. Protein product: CASSPRQGAWMNTEAFF. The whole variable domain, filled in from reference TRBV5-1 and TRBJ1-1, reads KAGVTQTPRYLIKTRGQQVTLSCSPISGHRSVSWYQQTPGQGLQFLFEYFSETQRNKGNFPGRFSGRQFSNSRSEMNVSTLELGDSALYLCASSPRQGAWMNTEAFFGQGTRLTVV.

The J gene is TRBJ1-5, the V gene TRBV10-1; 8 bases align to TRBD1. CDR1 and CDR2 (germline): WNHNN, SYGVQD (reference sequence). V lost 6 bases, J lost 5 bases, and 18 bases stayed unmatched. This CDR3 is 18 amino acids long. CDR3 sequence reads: CASSLTGAQAVGHQPQHF. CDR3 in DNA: TGCGCCAGCAGCCTGACAGGGGCCCAAGCCGTAGGGCATCAGCCCCAGCATTTT.

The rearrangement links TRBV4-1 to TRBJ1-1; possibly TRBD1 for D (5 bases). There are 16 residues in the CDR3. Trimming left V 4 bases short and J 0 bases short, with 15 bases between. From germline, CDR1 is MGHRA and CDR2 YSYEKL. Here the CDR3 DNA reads TGCGCCAGCAGCCCCGGGGGGGTCACGGTGAACACTGAAGCTTTCTTT. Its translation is CASSPGGVTVNTEAFF.

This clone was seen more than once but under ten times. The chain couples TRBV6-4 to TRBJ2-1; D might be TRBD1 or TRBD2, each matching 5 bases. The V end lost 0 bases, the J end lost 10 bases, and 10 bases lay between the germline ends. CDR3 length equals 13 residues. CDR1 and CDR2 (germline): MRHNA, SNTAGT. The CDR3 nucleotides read TGTGCCAGCAGTGACTCGGGGGTTTCCGAGCAGTTCTTC. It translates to CASSDSGVSEQFF.

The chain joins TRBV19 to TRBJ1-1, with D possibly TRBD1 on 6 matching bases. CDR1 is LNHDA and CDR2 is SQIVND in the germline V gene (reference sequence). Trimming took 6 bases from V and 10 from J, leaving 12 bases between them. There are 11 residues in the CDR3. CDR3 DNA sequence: TGTGCCAGTAGAACAGGGAGCGGAGCTTTCTTT. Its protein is CASRTGSGAFF.

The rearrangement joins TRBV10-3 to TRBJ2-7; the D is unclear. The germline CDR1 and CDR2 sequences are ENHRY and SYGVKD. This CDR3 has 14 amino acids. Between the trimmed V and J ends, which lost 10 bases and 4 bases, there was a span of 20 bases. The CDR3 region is CATAGDTKRYEQYF. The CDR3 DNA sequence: TGTGCCACCGCCGGAGACACAAAGAGATACGAGCAGTACTTC.

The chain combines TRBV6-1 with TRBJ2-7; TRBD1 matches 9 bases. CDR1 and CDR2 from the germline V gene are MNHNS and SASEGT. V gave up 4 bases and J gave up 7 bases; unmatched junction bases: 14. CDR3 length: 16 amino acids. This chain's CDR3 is CASSVTAGTGIREQYF. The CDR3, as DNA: TGTGCCAGCAGTGTAACCGCGGGGACAGGGATCCGGGAGCAGTACTTC.

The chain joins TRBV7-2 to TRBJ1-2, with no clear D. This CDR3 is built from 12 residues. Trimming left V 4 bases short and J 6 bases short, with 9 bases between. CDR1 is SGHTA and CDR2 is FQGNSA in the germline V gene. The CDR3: CASSWELDGYTF. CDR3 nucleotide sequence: TGTGCCAGCAGCTGGGAGTTGGATGGCTACACCTTC.

The DNA for the CDR3 is TGTGCCAGCAGCTTAGAGGGCAGCTCTGGAAACACCATATATTTT. The encoded protein is CASSLEGSSGNTIYF. The rearrangement joins TRBV7-8 to TRBJ1-3; D is unclear. The germline V gene has CDR1 SGHVS and CDR2 FQNEAQ. The V gene lost 1 base and the J gene lost 0 bases, with 7 bases spanning the gap. The CDR3 is 15 residues long.

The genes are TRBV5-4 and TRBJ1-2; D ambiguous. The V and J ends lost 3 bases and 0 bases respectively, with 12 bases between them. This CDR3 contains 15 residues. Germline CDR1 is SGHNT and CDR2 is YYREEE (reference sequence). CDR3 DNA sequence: TGTGCCAGCAGCTCCCCCACGACTGCTAACTATGGCTACACCTTC. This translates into CASSSPTTANYGYTF.

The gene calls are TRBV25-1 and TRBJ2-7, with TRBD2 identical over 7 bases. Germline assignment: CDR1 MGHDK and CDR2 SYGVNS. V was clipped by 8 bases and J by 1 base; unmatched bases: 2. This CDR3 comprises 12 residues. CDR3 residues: CASAGLSYEQYF. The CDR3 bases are TGTGCCAGCGCGGGACTATCCTACGAGCAGTACTTC.

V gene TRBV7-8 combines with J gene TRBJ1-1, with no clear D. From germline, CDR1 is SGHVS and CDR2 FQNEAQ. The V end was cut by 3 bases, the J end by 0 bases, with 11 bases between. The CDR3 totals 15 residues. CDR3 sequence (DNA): TGTGCCAGCAGCTTCGTCGAGGCCATGAACACTGAAGCTTTCTTT. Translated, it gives CASSFVEAMNTEAFF.

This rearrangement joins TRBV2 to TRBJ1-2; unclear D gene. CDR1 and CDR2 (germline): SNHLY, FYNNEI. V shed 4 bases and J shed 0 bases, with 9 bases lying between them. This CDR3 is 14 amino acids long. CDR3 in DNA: TGTGCCAGCAGTGTCGGCAGTTCTAACTATGGCTACACCTTC. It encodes CASSVGSSNYGYTF. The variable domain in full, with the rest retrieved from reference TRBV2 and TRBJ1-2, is EPEVTQTPSHQVTQMGQEVILRCVPISNHLYFYWYRQILGQKVEFLVSFYNNEISEKSEIFDDQFSVERPDGSNFTLKIRSTKLEDSAMYFCASSVGSSNYGYTFGSGTRLTVV.

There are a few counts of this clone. The CDR3 spells CAWVSGLGFTEAFF. The CDR3, as DNA: TGTGCCTGGGTATCGGGTCTCGGGTTCACTGAAGCTTTCTTT. The J gene is TRBJ1-1, the V gene TRBV30; D not certain. Germline V gene lookup returns CDR1 GTSNPN and CDR2 SVGIG (reference sequence). CDR3 length equals 14 residues. The V end was cut by 5 bases, the J end by 4 bases, with 17 bases between.

CDR3 coding DNA: TGTGCCAGTAGTATTATCTATGACAGGGCTAGGGGAAACACTGAAGCTTTCTTT. Amino acids: CASSIIYDRARGNTEAFF. J is TRBJ1-1 and V is TRBV19; 7 bases match TRBD1. CDR1 and CDR2 from the germline V gene are LNHDA and SQIVND (reference sequence). V was clipped by 3 bases and J by 2 bases; unmatched bases: 15. The CDR3 loop spans 18 amino acids.

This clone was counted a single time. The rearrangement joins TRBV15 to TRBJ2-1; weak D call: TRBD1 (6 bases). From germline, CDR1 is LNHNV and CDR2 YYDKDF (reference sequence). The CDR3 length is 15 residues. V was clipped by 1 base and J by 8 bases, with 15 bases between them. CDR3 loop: CATSRGQETSHEQFF. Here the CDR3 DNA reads TGTGCCACCAGCAGAGGACAGGAGACTTCTCATGAGCAGTTCTTC.

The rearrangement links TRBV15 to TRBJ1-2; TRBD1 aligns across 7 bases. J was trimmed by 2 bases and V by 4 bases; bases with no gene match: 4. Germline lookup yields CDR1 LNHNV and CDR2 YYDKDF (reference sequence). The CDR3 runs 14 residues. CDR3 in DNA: TGTGCCACCAGCATTTCCAGGGGGAACTATGGCTACACCTTC. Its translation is CATSISRGNYGYTF.

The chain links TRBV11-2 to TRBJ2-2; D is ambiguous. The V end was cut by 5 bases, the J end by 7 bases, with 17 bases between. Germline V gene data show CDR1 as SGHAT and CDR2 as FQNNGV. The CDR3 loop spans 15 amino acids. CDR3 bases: TGTGCCAGCAGCCAACTCACGGGTCCTCGCGGGGAGCTGTTTTTT. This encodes CASSQLTGPRGELFF.

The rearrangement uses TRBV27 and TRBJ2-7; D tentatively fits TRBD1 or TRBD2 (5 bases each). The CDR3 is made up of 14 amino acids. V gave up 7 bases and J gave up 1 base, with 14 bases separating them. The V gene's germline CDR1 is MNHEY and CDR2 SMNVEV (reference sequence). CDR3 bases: TGTGCCAGCACTCCGGAGGCAGGGTCCTACGAGCAGTACTTC. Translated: CASTPEAGSYEQYF.

The CDR3 region is CASSVEGDGNTIYF. The CDR3 DNA follows: TGTGCCAGCAGCGTAGAGGGGGATGGAAACACCATATATTTT. The gene calls are TRBV9 and TRBJ1-3, with a tentative D call TRBD1 (6 bases). Germline V gene sequence: CDR1 SGDLS, CDR2 YYNGEE. The length of the CDR3 is 14 residues. V dropped 0 bases and J dropped 3 bases, with 7 bases sitting between them.

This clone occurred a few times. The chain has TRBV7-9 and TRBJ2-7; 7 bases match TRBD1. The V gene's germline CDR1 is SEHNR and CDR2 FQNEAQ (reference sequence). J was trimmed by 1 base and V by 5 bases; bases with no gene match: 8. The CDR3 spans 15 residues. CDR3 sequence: CASSPTGVRSYEQYF. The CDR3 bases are TGTGCCAGCAGCCCCACAGGGGTAAGATCCTACGAGCAGTACTTC.

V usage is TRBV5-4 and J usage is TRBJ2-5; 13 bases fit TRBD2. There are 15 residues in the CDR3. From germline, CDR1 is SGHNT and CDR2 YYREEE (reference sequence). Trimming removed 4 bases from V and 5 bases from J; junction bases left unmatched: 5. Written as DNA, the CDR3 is TGTGCCAGCAGCCTTTGGACTAGCGGGAGCGAGACCCAGTACTTC. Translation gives CASSLWTSGSETQYF.

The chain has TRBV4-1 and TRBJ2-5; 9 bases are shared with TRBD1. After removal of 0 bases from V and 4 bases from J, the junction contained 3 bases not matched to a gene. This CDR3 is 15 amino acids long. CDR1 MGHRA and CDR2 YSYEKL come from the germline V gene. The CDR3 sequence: CASSQDGTGRETQYF. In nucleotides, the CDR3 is TGCGCCAGCAGCCAAGATGGGACAGGGAGAGAGACCCAGTACTTC.

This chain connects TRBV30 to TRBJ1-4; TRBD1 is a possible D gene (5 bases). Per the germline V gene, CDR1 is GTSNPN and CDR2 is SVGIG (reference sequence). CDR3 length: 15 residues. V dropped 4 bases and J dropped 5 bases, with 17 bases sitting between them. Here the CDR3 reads CAWNGLDRLNEKLFF. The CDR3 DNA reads TGTGCCTGGAATGGGCTCGACAGATTAAATGAAAAACTGTTTTTT.

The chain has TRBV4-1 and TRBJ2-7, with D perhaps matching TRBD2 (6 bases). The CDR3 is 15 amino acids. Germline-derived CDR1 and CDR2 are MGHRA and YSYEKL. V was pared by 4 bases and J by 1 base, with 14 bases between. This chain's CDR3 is CASSPRLAESYEQYF. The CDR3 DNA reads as TGCGCCAGCAGCCCCCGTTTAGCGGAGTCCTACGAGCAGTACTTC.

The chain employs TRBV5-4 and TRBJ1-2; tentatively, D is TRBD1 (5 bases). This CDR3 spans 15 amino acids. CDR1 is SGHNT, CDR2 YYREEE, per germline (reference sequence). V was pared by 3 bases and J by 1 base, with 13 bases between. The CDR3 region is CASSSLIGDNYGYTF. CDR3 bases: TGTGCCAGCAGCTCCCTTATAGGGGATAACTATGGCTACACCTTC.